These T cell receptor beta chains were read from a single sample in a study of blood T cell repertoires in COVID-19. Only in-frame clones appear in the TCRdb table, and some are missing; sequencing was by immunoSEQ multiplex PCR. The table shows roughly 20,000 clones, with about 87% occurring only once. Sequenced input: peripheral blood. These receptors were obtained from a human donor in a cohort sampled during active COVID-19. The donor label of this sample is uncertain. Both conserved end residues are part of each CDR3. The D gene is left open where the match is weak. Part of the rows lack a size; the others show once, few, many or a class for expanded clones.

>-|TRBV11-1|-|TRBJ1-1
TGTGCCAGCAGCTTAGAAGGGGGGGCGCAAACCGAAGCTTTCTTT
CASSLEGGAQTEAFF
>TRBD2|TRBV30|-|TRBJ2-1
TGTGCCTGGAGCGACAGCGGGATTAGGAATGAGCAGTTCTTC
CAWSDSGIRNEQFF
>-|TRBV3-1/TRBV3-2|-|TRBJ1-5
TGTGCCAGCAGTCTCTTCGGTCAGCCCCAGCATTTT
CASSLFGQPQHF
>TRBD2|TRBV18|-|TRBJ2-5
TGTGCCAGCTCGGGAGATAGCGGGAGTGGTTCCGGGACCCAGTACTTC
CASSGDSGSGSGTQYF
>TRBD1|TRBV11-2|-|TRBJ2-7
TGTGCCAGCAGCGCACAGGGGGCCTACGAGCAGTACTTC
CASSAQGAYEQYF
>TRBD1|TRBV6-6|-|TRBJ1-2
TGTGCCAGCAGTTACCCGGGACAGGGGATCTATGGCTACACCTTC
CASSYPGQGIYGYTF
>-|TRBV6-5|-|TRBJ2-1
TGTGCCAGCAGTTACCGAGAATACAATGAGCAGTTCTTC
CASSYREYNEQFF
>-|TRBV18|-|TRBJ2-1
TGTGCCAGCTCACCACTAGTTAGAAGTTACAATGAGCAGTTCTTC
CASSPLVRSYNEQFF
>TRBD1|TRBV4-1|once|TRBJ2-7
TGCGCCAGCAGCGAAGGGGGCACCTACGAGCAGTACTTC
CASSEGGTYEQYF
>-|TRBV10-3|medium-sized|TRBJ2-7
TGTGCCCGCTCGAGCGGCCCTGGGATGGAGCAGTACTTC
CARSSGPGMEQYF
>TRBD1|TRBV9|-|TRBJ1-2
TGTGCCAGCAGCGTAGGGTCGGGACAGGGGACAGGCTACACCTTC
CASSVGSGQGTGYTF
>-|TRBV5-1|-|TRBJ1-2
TGCGCCAGCAGCTCCCAGGCCGATGTCGCCTATGGCTACACCTTC
CASSSQADVAYGYTF
>TRBD2|TRBV6-6|-|TRBJ2-3
TGTGCCAGCAGTGGCGGGACTAGCAGCGGCACAGATACGCAGTATTTT
CASSGGTSSGTDTQYF
>-|TRBV5-1|-|TRBJ1-1
TGCGCCAGCAGCTCTCGAGGGATGAACACTGAAGCTTTCTTT
CASSSRGMNTEAFF
>TRBD1|TRBV5-1|-|TRBJ1-1
TGCGCCAGCAGCTTGGCCGAGGGGACAGGGGGTATGTACACTGAAGCTTTCTTT
CASSLAEGTGGMYTEAFF
>TRBD1|TRBV5-1|once|TRBJ1-2
TGCGCCAGCAGCACAGGACAGGGCGGGGGCTACACCTTC
CASSTGQGGGYTF
>-|TRBV7-9|-|TRBJ1-1
TGTGCCAGCAGCTTAGTCCAGGTGACTGAAGCTTTCTTT
CASSLVQVTEAFF
>-|TRBV19|-|TRBJ2-2
TGTGCCAGTAGAGCACCCGGGGAGCTGTTTTTT
CASRAPGELFF
>TRBD2|TRBV30|few|TRBJ2-3
TGTGCCTGGAGCAATCTAGCGGGAGGGCGGGATACGCAGTATTTT
CAWSNLAGGRDTQYF
>TRBD1|TRBV25-1|-|TRBJ1-6
TGTGCCAGCAGTGCCCAGGGGGCGTATGGTTCACCCCTCCACTTT
CASSAQGAYGSPLHF
>TRBD1|TRBV6-1|-|TRBJ1-5
TGTGCCAGCAGTGGGCCGGGACAGGGGGCGCAGGTCTGGGGCCAGCCCCAGCATTTT
CASSGPGQGAQVWGQPQHF
>TRBD1|TRBV13|-|TRBJ1-4
TGTGCCAGCAGCACGGGACAGGGAGGCGGGGATGAAAAACTGTTTTTT
CASSTGQGGGDEKLFF
>-|TRBV15|once|TRBJ2-7
TGTGCCACCAGCAGAGATCGAGTATACGAGCAGTACTTC
CATSRDRVYEQYF
>TRBD2|TRBV13|-|TRBJ2-3
TGTGCCAGCAACATCAGGGAACTAGCGGGAGCCGGGACGCAGTATTTT
CASNIRELAGAGTQYF
>-|TRBV5-8|-|TRBJ1-1
TGTGCCAGCAGCTTGGAAATCGGGGGGAACACTGAAGCTTTCTTT
CASSLEIGGNTEAFF
>-|TRBV6-2/TRBV6-3|-|TRBJ2-5
TGTGCCAGCAGTTACTCTAGCGGCTCCGCCAGGGAGACCCAGTACTTC
CASSYSSGSARETQYF
>-|TRBV5-4|-|TRBJ2-7
TGTGCCAGCAGCGTTGTGGATCAAGGGGTGGGAGAGCAGTACTTC
CASSVVDQGVGEQYF
>-|TRBV11-2|once|TRBJ2-1
TGTGCCAGCAGCCCCGCGGGCTTTTCCTACAATGAGCAGTTCTTC
CASSPAGFSYNEQFF
>TRBD2|TRBV7-9|-|TRBJ2-1
TGTGCCAGCAGCTTAGTCGGGAGGTACAATGAGCAGTTCTTC
CASSLVGRYNEQFF
>TRBD2|TRBV10-2|-|TRBJ2-1
TGCGCCAGTACCCTTGCCCTAGCGGGAGTCTGGAATGAGCAGTTCTTC
CASTLALAGVWNEQFF
>-|TRBV24-1|few|TRBJ2-3
TGTGCCACCAGTGCCGAGCAGGGTTACACAGATACGCAGTATTTT
CATSAEQGYTDTQYF
>-|TRBV28|-|TRBJ2-1
TGTGCCAGCAGTCCAACGTACAGGGTCAGATACTACAATGAGCAGTTCTTC
CASSPTYRVRYYNEQFF
>-|TRBV11-3|-|TRBJ1-4
TGTGCCAGCAGCGAGACAGCTACGCTTAATGAAAAACTGTTTTTT
CASSETATLNEKLFF
>-|TRBV10-3|once|TRBJ1-6
TGTGCCATCAGTGAGAACAGGGCAACTAATTCACCCCTCCACTTT
CAISENRATNSPLHF
>TRBD1|TRBV4-1|-|TRBJ2-7
TGCGCCAGCAGCCAGTTTTCCGCGACAGGGGGCCTCGACGAGCAGTACTTC
CASSQFSATGGLDEQYF
>TRBD1|TRBV19|-|TRBJ1-1
TGTGCCAGTTCGTCGACAGGGGGGTACACTGAAGCTTTCTTT
CASSSTGGYTEAFF
>-|TRBV30|-|TRBJ1-2
TGTGCCTGGAGTGTAAAGGGGGTCTATGGCTACACCTTC
CAWSVKGVYGYTF
>-|TRBV5-1|-|TRBJ2-5
TGCGCCAGCAGCTTAAACGGACAGCAAGAGACCCAGTACTTC
CASSLNGQQETQYF
>TRBD2|TRBV4-1|-|TRBJ2-2
TGCGCCAGCAGCCAAGATAGACTAGCGGGAGGGGGCACCGGGGAGCTGTTTTTT
CASSQDRLAGGGTGELFF
>-|TRBV10-2|-|TRBJ2-1
TGCGCCAGCGGTGCCGCCTACAATGAGCAGTTCTTC
CASGAAYNEQFF
>-|TRBV6-2/TRBV6-3|-|TRBJ2-7
TGTGCCAGCAGTTACTCGGTAAGGGACAACTTCTACGAGCAGTACTTC
CASSYSVRDNFYEQYF
>TRBD1|TRBV29-1|-|TRBJ1-2
TGCAGCGTTGAAGGGCTCCGAGACAGGGGGCGTCGGAATGGCTACACCTTC
CSVEGLRDRGRRNGYTF
>-|TRBV5-6|-|TRBJ2-1
TGTGCCAGCAGCTATGGCTGGCGGGACAATGAGCAGTTCTTC
CASSYGWRDNEQFF
>TRBD1|TRBV15|-|TRBJ2-7
TGTGCCACCAGCAGAGAGCGACAGGGGGGTCCCTACGAGCAGTACTTC
CATSRERQGGPYEQYF
>TRBD2|TRBV30|-|TRBJ2-5
TGTGCCCATGGTAGCGGGAGGGGGCCCATGGACCAGTACTTC
CAHGSGRGPMDQYF
>TRBD1|TRBV29-1|-|TRBJ2-3
TGCAGCGTTGAAGGGTGGACAGGGAGCGCAGATACGCAGTATTTT
CSVEGWTGSADTQYF
>-|TRBV28|once|TRBJ2-3
TGTGCCAGCAGTACGGACAGGCGGGGCGCAGATACGCAGTATTTT
CASSTDRRGADTQYF
>TRBD2|TRBV18|-|TRBJ2-3
TGTGCCAGCTCACTCGGGACTAGCGGCAGCACAGATACGCAGTATTTT
CASSLGTSGSTDTQYF
>-|TRBV12-2|once|TRBJ2-1
TGTGCAAGTCGCTTAGGCCCAGGTCCTGGGTACAATGAGCAGTTCTTC
CASRLGPGPGYNEQFF
>-|TRBV4-1|-|TRBJ2-4
TGCGCCAGCAGCCAAGATCCTCCCAGGGGACAAAACATTCAGTACTTC
CASSQDPPRGQNIQYF
>-|TRBV19|-|TRBJ2-7
TGTGCCAGTAGTATAGCTGAAGGGGGTACCTACGAGCAGTACTTC
CASSIAEGGTYEQYF
>-|TRBV7-9|-|TRBJ2-2
TGTGCCAGCGGTGGACAGCGAAACACCGGGGAGCTGTTTTTT
CASGGQRNTGELFF
>-|TRBV21-1|-|TRBJ2-3
TGTGCCAGCAGCAAACGGACAGACAATAGGACAGATACGCAGTATTTT
CASSKRTDNRTDTQYF
>TRBD1|TRBV2|-|TRBJ2-7
TGTGCCAGCAGTGGACAGGGGGCCTCCTACGAGCAGTACTTC
CASSGQGASYEQYF